Listed here are 31 T cell receptor beta chains from one sample, sequenced in a study of a mutant IDH1 vaccine in newly diagnosed glioma. These receptors have no identified antigens. The sample's time point: week 47, end of study. In the vaccine, a single dose held 300 ug of the mutant IDH1 20-mer peptide, along with topical imiquimod. The table came from immunoSEQ multiplex PCR; TCRdb's copy has only in-frame clones and leaves some out. The profile shows 84,000 or so clones, approximately 80% of them singletons. This specimen consisted of PBMCs, obtained from a glioma patient whose treatment included an IDH1 peptide vaccine. The receptors originated from a man in his forties with glioma.

The chain is built from TRBV4-2 and TRBJ2-5, with a weak D call TRBD2 (6 bases). From germline, CDR1 is LGHNA and CDR2 YNFKEQ. Between the trimmed V and J ends, which lost 4 bases and 4 bases, there was a span of 16 bases. There are 15 residues in the CDR3. The CDR3 here is CASSPGGTGLETQYF. The CDR3 DNA is TGTGCCAGCAGCCCAGGTGGGACTGGCTTAGAGACCCAGTACTTC.

This chain connects TRBV18 to TRBJ2-3; D is perhaps TRBD2 (7 bases). Germline values: CDR1 KGHSH, CDR2 LQKENI. The length of the CDR3 is 15 residues. The V end was cut by 1 base, the J end by 3 bases, with 11 bases between. For the CDR3, the DNA is TGTGCCAGCTCACCACGGGGGGGCGGTACAGATACGCAGTATTTT. This translates into CASSPRGGGTDTQYF.

The chain recombines TRBV7-2 with TRBJ1-1; D is undetermined. V was pared by 7 bases and J by 3 bases, with 6 bases between. Germline CDR1 is SGHTA and CDR2 is FQGNSA. The CDR3 consists of 11 residues. This CDR3 reads CASTGHTEAFF. In DNA, the CDR3 is TGTGCCAGCACCGGCCACACTGAAGCTTTCTTT.

V gene TRBV6-5 combines with J gene TRBJ2-5; D possibly corresponds to TRBD2 (5 bases). There are 15 residues in the CDR3. Between the trimmed V and J ends, which lost 0 bases and 7 bases, there was a span of 15 bases. The germline V gene has CDR1 MNHEY and CDR2 SVGAGI. As DNA, the CDR3 is TGTGCCAGCAGTTACTCGAGGGCCCCCGAGGGGACCCAGTACTTC. As protein: CASSYSRAPEGTQYF.

The chain links TRBV13 to TRBJ2-1; 12 positions match TRBD2. V lost 5 bases and J lost 7; bases outside the gene matches: 3. The CDR3 has 14 amino acids. CDR1 is PRHDT, CDR2 FYEKMQ, per germline (reference sequence). CDR3 protein: CASSLAGGSNEQFF. The CDR3 DNA reads TGTGCCAGCAGCCTAGCGGGGGGGTCGAATGAGCAGTTCTTC.

V and J are TRBV10-3 and TRBJ2-7; tentatively, D is TRBD1 (6 bases). The CDR3 spans 14 residues. Trimming pared 2 bases from V and 5 bases from J, leaving 13 bases between. CDR1 and CDR2 (germline): ENHRY, SYGVKD. The CDR3 sequence: CAISEDLQGHEQYF. The CDR3 bases are TGTGCCATCAGTGAGGACTTACAGGGCCACGAGCAGTACTTC.

This chain links TRBV21-1 with TRBJ1-1; the listed D gene, TRBD1, was not tested against the DNA. TRBV21-1 is tagged as a pseudogene. This CDR3 comprises 19 residues. The CDR3 region is CASLSETDTACPLRTEAFF. CDR3 bases: TGTGCCAGTCTCTCGGAAACGGACACCGCCTGTCCCCTACGCACTGAAGCTTTCTTT.

The chain combines TRBV10-3 with TRBJ2-3; D gene unclear. The CDR3 is 16 residues long. Trimming removed 0 bases at V and 0 bases at J, with 10 bases between. Per the germline V gene, CDR1 is ENHRY and CDR2 is SYGVKD. This CDR3 reads CAISESVWVSTDTQYF. The CDR3 coding sequence is TGTGCCATCAGTGAGTCCGTCTGGGTTAGCACAGATACGCAGTATTTT.

The genes are TRBV10-2 and TRBJ1-5; a weak D match, TRBD1 (6 bases). The V gene lost 5 bases and the J gene lost 4 bases, with 15 bases spanning the gap. The CDR3 totals 15 residues. CDR1 is WSHSY, CDR2 SAAADI, per germline. CDR3 amino acids: CASSPRQGLNQPQHF. The CDR3 DNA follows: TGCGCCAGCAGTCCCCGCCAGGGGCTTAATCAGCCCCAGCATTTT.

The table lists this clone with a count of one. The genes are TRBV19 and TRBJ1-5; TRBD1 matches at 8 bases. Germline V gives CDR1 LNHDA, CDR2 SQIVND (reference sequence). This CDR3 has 15 amino acids. Trimming removed 5 bases from V and 3 bases from J; junction bases left unmatched: 6. CDR3 in DNA: TGTGCCAGTAGTGTCCAGGGGGCATTCAATCAGCCCCAGCATTTT. It specifies CASSVQGAFNQPQHF.

J is TRBJ2-3 and V is TRBV21-1; the D segment call TRBD1 is taken from the table without a DNA check. TRBV21-1 is annotated as a pseudogene. This CDR3 comprises 18 residues. Here the CDR3 DNA reads TGTGCCAGCAGCTCAAAGATTCGAGACAGGGTGGGAACAGATACGCAGTATTTT. This codes for CASSSKIRDRVGTDTQYF.

The CDR3 bases are TGCGCCAGCAGCGCATCCGGGACTCCCCTGCAAGAGCAGTTCTTC. This translates into CASSASGTPLQEQFF. The chain has TRBV5-1 and TRBJ2-1, with a weak D call TRBD2 (6 bases). V shed 4 bases and J shed 10 bases, with 21 bases lying between them. The CDR3 runs to 15 residues. Germline V lookup: CDR1 SGHRS, CDR2 YFSETQ.

The chain recombines TRBV5-4 with TRBJ2-1; D tentatively fits TRBD1 or TRBD2 (6 bases each). This CDR3 has 15 amino acids. Germline CDR1 is SGHNT and CDR2 is YYREEE (reference sequence). Trimming took 5 bases from V and 7 from J, leaving 19 bases between them. The CDR3 nucleotides read TGTGCCAGCAGTTCTAGAGTGGAGGGGGAGAATGAGCAGTTCTTC. Its protein product is CASSSRVEGENEQFF. Using reference TRBV5-4 and TRBJ2-1 for the parts outside the CDR3, the full variable domain is ETGVTQSPTHLIKTRGQQVTLRCSSQSGHNTVSWYQQALGQGPQFIFQYYREEENGRGNFPPRFSGLQFPNYSSELNVNALELDDSALYLCASSSRVEGENEQFFGPGTRLTVL.

On this clone: The identical CDR3 is also encoded by other nucleotide sequences in the sample. V and J are TRBV11-2 and TRBJ2-1, with a tentative D call TRBD2 (7 bases). The CDR3 extends over 14 amino acids. V gave up 5 bases and J gave up 3 bases, with 11 bases separating them. CDR1 and CDR2 from the germline V gene are SGHAT and FQNNGV. Here the CDR3 reads CASSPGGSYNEQFF. The CDR3 DNA reads TGTGCCAGCAGCCCGGGGGGCAGCTACAATGAGCAGTTCTTC.

CDR3 amino acids: CASSFPGQGGGYTF. CDR3 DNA: TGTGCCAGCAGTTTCCCCGGACAGGGAGGGGGCTACACCTTC. The chain couples TRBV28 to TRBJ1-2, with 8 bases that match TRBD1. V gave up 3 bases and J gave up 8 bases; unmatched junction bases: 8. This CDR3 is 14 amino acids long. From germline, CDR1 is MDHEN and CDR2 SYDVKM.

The chain's CDR3 is CASSLVDLPNEQFF. In nucleotides, the CDR3 is TGCGCCAGCAGCTTGGTTGATCTCCCCAATGAGCAGTTCTTC. The chain employs TRBV5-1 and TRBJ2-1; unclear D gene. CDR3 length: 14 amino acids. Germline-derived CDR1 and CDR2 are SGHRS and YFSETQ. V dropped 0 bases and J dropped 6 bases, with 10 bases sitting between them.

This chain links TRBV5-1 with TRBJ2-2; TRBD1 matches at 9 bases. Trimming cost V 4 bases and J 5 bases; bases outside gene matches: 12. This CDR3 has 17 residues. The V gene's germline CDR1 is SGHRS and CDR2 YFSETQ. The CDR3 bases are TGCGCCAGCAGCCTCATCGGACAGGGGTCCTCGACCGGGGAGCTGTTTTTT. Encoded protein: CASSLIGQGSSTGELFF.

V gene TRBV9 combines with J gene TRBJ2-5; 7 bases match TRBD2. Germline CDR1 and CDR2: SGDLS and YYNGEE. The length of the CDR3 is 16 residues. Trimming removed 4 bases from V and 5 bases from J; junction bases left unmatched: 14. CDR3 in DNA: TGTGCCAGCAGCCCGAGCCGGACTAGGGATACGGAGACCCAGTACTTC. It specifies CASSPSRTRDTETQYF.

The rearrangement joins TRBV15 to TRBJ1-6; D remains ambiguous. Trimming stripped 0 bases from V and 11 bases from J, with 8 bases between. Germline CDR1 is LNHNV and CDR2 is YYDKDF (reference sequence). The CDR3 is made up of 13 amino acids. The CDR3: CATSRELEPPLHF. CDR3 DNA: TGTGCCACCAGCAGAGAACTAGAGCCACCCCTCCACTTT.

V usage is TRBV7-2 and J usage is TRBJ2-1; 7 nucleotides align to TRBD1. Germline CDR1 and CDR2: SGHTA and FQGNSA. With V trimmed by 0 bases and J by 4 bases, 3 bases remained unmatched. CDR3 length equals 15 residues. The CDR3 nucleotides are TGTGCCAGCAGCTTAGCCCTGGGACAGTACAATGAGCAGTTCTTC. This encodes CASSLALGQYNEQFF.

For this clone: At one end, the junction sequence differs from germline, possibly due to a read error. This chain uses TRBV15 with TRBJ1-1; no definite D call. This CDR3 region has 12 residues. Germline-derived CDR1 and CDR2 are LNHNV and YYDKDF (reference sequence). The CDR3 protein is CATSRLNTESFF. DNA for the CDR3: TGTGCCACCAGCAGGCTGAACACTGAATCTTTCTTT.

The chain is built from TRBV28 and TRBJ1-2, with D maybe TRBD1 (5 bases). Trimming removed 5 bases from V and 4 bases from J, with 17 bases in between. Germline CDR1 is MDHEN and CDR2 is SYDVKM. The CDR3 contains 15 residues. The CDR3, as DNA: TGTGCCAGCAGTCTGGGGCAGGCCGGAGTCTATGGCTACACCTTC. It translates to CASSLGQAGVYGYTF.

The rearrangement joins TRBV27 to TRBJ1-6; 10 nucleotides align to TRBD1. Germline lookup yields CDR1 MNHEY and CDR2 SMNVEV (reference sequence). This CDR3 contains 15 residues. V trimming: 5 bases; J trimming: 10 bases; junction bases outside the gene matches: 8. In DNA form, the CDR3 reads TGTGCCAGCAGTCACAGGGGACAGGGGAGCTCACCCCTCCACTTT. Protein product: CASSHRGQGSSPLHF.

The chain carries TRBV2 and TRBJ2-1; 11 bases are shared with TRBD2. The CDR3 is 14 amino acids. CDR1 is SNHLY, CDR2 FYNNEI, per germline. J was trimmed by 6 bases and V by 9 bases; bases with no gene match: 7. CDR3 sequence reads: CASLTSGGVNEQFF. Written as DNA, the CDR3 is TGTGCCAGTCTAACTAGCGGGGGTGTCAATGAGCAGTTCTTC.

V is TRBV29-1 and J is TRBJ2-7; D call uncertain. With 1 base removed from V and 3 bases from J, the gap between germline ends came to 10 bases. The V gene's germline CDR1 is SQVTM and CDR2 ANQGSEA. The CDR3 loop spans 13 amino acids. Here the CDR3 DNA reads TGCAGCGTTGAAGTCACGAACGACTACGAGCAGTACTTC. Protein: CSVEVTNDYEQYF.

The chain uses TRBV5-6 and TRBJ2-3; 7 positions match TRBD2. Germline V CDR1 and CDR2: SGHDT, YYEEEE. V was pared by 4 bases and J by 4 bases, with 9 bases of the junction left unmatched. This CDR3 region has 15 residues. The CDR3 protein is CASSAAWRESDTQYF. As DNA, the CDR3 is TGTGCCAGCAGCGCTGCTTGGCGGGAGTCAGATACGCAGTATTTT.

J is TRBJ1-6 and V is TRBV12-5; D not certain. Germline loops: CDR1 LGHNT, CDR2 FRNRAP. This CDR3 is built from 16 residues. Trimming took off 1 base at V and 3 bases at J, with 10 bases between the two ends. This chain's CDR3 is CASGLARASYNSPLHF. The CDR3 region has the DNA TGTGCTAGTGGTTTGGCCCGGGCCAGCTATAATTCACCCCTCCACTTT.

This chain uses TRBV7-9 with TRBJ2-1; TRBD2 matches 7 bases. This CDR3 contains 14 residues. V was pared by 2 bases and J by 9 bases, with 7 bases of the junction left unmatched. Germline V gene data show CDR1 as SEHNR and CDR2 as FQNEAQ (reference sequence). CDR3 nucleotide sequence: TGTGCCAGCAGCTTAAAGGGCGGGAGCACTGAGCAGTTCTTC. Protein: CASSLKGGSTEQFF. The full variable domain, rest sourced from reference TRBV7-9 and TRBJ2-1, is DTGVSQNPRHKITKRGQNVTFRCDPISEHNRLYWYRQTLGQGPEFLTYFQNEAQLEKSRLLSDRFSAERPKGSFSTLEIQRTEQGDSAMYLCASSLKGGSTEQFFGPGTRLTVL.

The V call is TRBV9, the J call TRBJ2-2; 9 bases are shared with TRBD2. From germline, CDR1 is SGDLS and CDR2 YYNGEE. V was clipped by 4 bases and J by 4 bases; unmatched bases: 8. This CDR3 is 16 amino acids long. CDR3 in amino acids: CASSPPGLAGTGELFF. The DNA for the CDR3 is TGTGCCAGCAGCCCACCGGGACTAGCCGGCACCGGGGAGCTGTTTTTT.

This chain uses TRBV11-2 with TRBJ2-5; tentative D call: TRBD1 (6 bases). The CDR3 covers 14 residues. V was pared by 5 bases and J by 1 base, with 11 bases between. The V gene's germline CDR1 is SGHAT and CDR2 FQNNGV. CDR3 DNA sequence: TGTGCCAGCAGCCAAACAGGGTTCCAAGAGACCCAGTACTTC. Its translation: CASSQTGFQETQYF.

V gene TRBV4-1 combines with J gene TRBJ2-2; D remains ambiguous. V dropped 1 base and J dropped 0 bases, with 12 bases sitting between them. Germline V lookup: CDR1 MGHRA, CDR2 YSYEKL. The CDR3 covers 17 residues. The CDR3 spells CASSQGSGLANTGELFF. The CDR3 DNA reads as TGCGCCAGCAGCCAAGGGTCGGGCCTCGCGAACACCGGGGAGCTGTTTTTT.